Listed below are T cell receptor beta chains from one sample, sequenced in a study of cytomegalovirus exposure and HLA in healthy donors. Repertoires were generated with immunoSEQ multiplex PCR, while TCRdb's copy carries only in-frame clones and drops some. Seen here are approximately 140,000 clones, about 60% observed once, and the top ten hold roughly 6.4%. Sequenced: PBMCs. Receptors originate from a woman aged 60-70 years in good health and CMV-seropositive. CDR3s leave out the opening cysteine and the closing phenylalanine or tryptophan. Fields, in order: V gene, J gene, CDR3 protein.

v_call: TRBV4-1; j_call: TRBJ1-2; cdr3_aa: ASSQSQGPGGYT
v_call: TRBV7-3; j_call: TRBJ2-1; cdr3_aa: ASSFGTSGRTSYNEQF
v_call: TRBV7-8; j_call: TRBJ1-1; cdr3_aa: ASSPRGGQQNTEAF
v_call: TRBV7-9; j_call: TRBJ2-1; cdr3_aa: ASSHRDRENNEQF
v_call: TRBV5-1; j_call: TRBJ2-2; cdr3_aa: ASSRQGGQNTGELF
v_call: TRBV20-1; j_call: TRBJ1-2; cdr3_aa: SAWRGGYT
v_call: TRBV13; j_call: TRBJ1-2; cdr3_aa: ASSSRDRANYGYT
v_call: TRBV6-1; j_call: TRBJ2-7; cdr3_aa: ASRGSSYEQY
v_call: TRBV27; j_call: TRBJ2-7; cdr3_aa: ASSSDRGLDEQY
v_call: TRBV28; j_call: TRBJ1-2; cdr3_aa: ASSGTGVGYT
v_call: TRBV5-1; j_call: TRBJ2-7; cdr3_aa: ASSLQAGTHEQY
v_call: TRBV28; j_call: TRBJ2-2; cdr3_aa: ASRRLAGVIRELF
v_call: TRBV4-2; j_call: TRBJ2-5; cdr3_aa: ASSQDFSGAQETQY
v_call: TRBV19; j_call: TRBJ2-5; cdr3_aa: ASSKQEIRGPETQY
v_call: TRBV6-4; j_call: TRBJ1-1; cdr3_aa: ASLRGASRNTEAF
v_call: TRBV7-2; j_call: TRBJ2-5; cdr3_aa: ASSLGLWADKETQY
v_call: TRBV7-9; j_call: TRBJ2-5; cdr3_aa: ASRRRETQY
v_call: TRBV19; j_call: TRBJ2-2; cdr3_aa: ASSTGKYTGELF
v_call: TRBV2; j_call: TRBJ2-5; cdr3_aa: ASSWTGETQY
v_call: TRBV5-1; j_call: TRBJ2-1; cdr3_aa: ASSLAGAGEYNEQF
v_call: TRBV9; j_call: TRBJ1-5; cdr3_aa: ASSRQADQPQH
v_call: TRBV4-1; j_call: TRBJ2-5; cdr3_aa: ASSQVGVGGYQETQY
v_call: TRBV4-2; j_call: TRBJ2-2; cdr3_aa: ASSQDAGRGLRVNTGELF
v_call: TRBV18; j_call: TRBJ2-3; cdr3_aa: ASSPWKGAGVVDTQY
v_call: TRBV5-1; j_call: TRBJ2-5; cdr3_aa: ASSLWDSQETQY
v_call: TRBV15; j_call: TRBJ1-6; cdr3_aa: ATSRGRGSPLH
v_call: TRBV5-1; j_call: TRBJ1-1; cdr3_aa: ASSYYSVNTEAF
v_call: TRBV6-6; j_call: TRBJ2-5; cdr3_aa: ASSSYTGRYGETQY
v_call: TRBV11-1; j_call: TRBJ1-2; cdr3_aa: ASSYDRVRGYT
v_call: TRBV2; j_call: TRBJ1-5; cdr3_aa: ASSELTKGAQPQH
v_call: TRBV9; j_call: TRBJ2-3; cdr3_aa: ASSEGTSGRDTQY
v_call: TRBV27; j_call: TRBJ2-1; cdr3_aa: ASLSGTSGDNEQF
v_call: TRBV7-6; j_call: TRBJ2-1; cdr3_aa: ASSLSLAGGPEQF
v_call: TRBV5-4; j_call: TRBJ2-7; cdr3_aa: ASSLRALGEQY
v_call: TRBV30; j_call: TRBJ1-2; cdr3_aa: AQGHPANYGYT
v_call: TRBV18; j_call: TRBJ2-1; cdr3_aa: ASSPLAGGSHNEQF
v_call: TRBV13; j_call: TRBJ1-1; cdr3_aa: ASSIQGYTEAF
v_call: TRBV15; j_call: TRBJ2-3; cdr3_aa: ATSRVAGVVDTQY
v_call: TRBV30; j_call: TRBJ1-1; cdr3_aa: AWSGTGNTEAF
v_call: TRBV5-4; j_call: TRBJ1-1; cdr3_aa: ASSWGGQGNTEAF
v_call: TRBV4-1; j_call: TRBJ1-2; cdr3_aa: ASSRGQGANYGYT
v_call: TRBV7-2; j_call: TRBJ2-1; cdr3_aa: ASSLASGNNNEQF
v_call: TRBV28; j_call: TRBJ2-2; cdr3_aa: ASSLVDRVPNTGELF
v_call: TRBV5-1; j_call: TRBJ2-1; cdr3_aa: ASRPGTSGTNEQF
v_call: TRBV28; j_call: TRBJ1-2; cdr3_aa: ASSPQDKNYGYT
v_call: TRBV4-1; j_call: TRBJ2-3; cdr3_aa: ASSQKGTSDTDTQY
v_call: TRBV11-1; j_call: TRBJ2-7; cdr3_aa: ASSPKDRDYEQY
v_call: TRBV15; j_call: TRBJ1-2; cdr3_aa: ATSRGGDSYGYT
v_call: TRBV5-1; j_call: TRBJ2-3; cdr3_aa: ASSSGAEGDTQY
v_call: TRBV4-2; j_call: TRBJ2-7; cdr3_aa: ASSQGLAGPYEQY
v_call: TRBV28; j_call: TRBJ2-1; cdr3_aa: ASSLAGAPGEQF
v_call: TRBV5-1; j_call: TRBJ2-7; cdr3_aa: ASSLEQVNEQY
v_call: TRBV28; j_call: TRBJ2-1; cdr3_aa: ASRLGGTASYNEQF
v_call: TRBV6-4; j_call: TRBJ2-6; cdr3_aa: ATGQGVSGANVLT
v_call: TRBV19; j_call: TRBJ2-3; cdr3_aa: ASSIGLGSRADTQY